This is a list of T cell receptor beta chains from one sample in a study of T cell repertoires in cytomegalovirus infection. The antigens for these receptors are not known. TCRdb recomputed calls from the reads with MiXCR, one row per CDR3 protein. The sample holds about 310,000 distinct CDR3 sequences, roughly 25% seen once. This sample comprised cultured PBMCs, obtained from culture after CMV antigen stimulation. These receptors were collected from a human donor in good health (CMV status not recorded). Some clones in this sample may be carry-over from other donors' samples. Both conserved end residues are part of each CDR3. The D gene is left open where the match is weak. For some rows the clone size is stated as once, few or many, or as a class when expanded; others skip it.

V: TRBV7-9; J: TRBJ2-3; size: NA; D: TRBD2; CDR3: CASSLIAGVGGTQYF; DNA: TGTGCCAGCAGCTTAATTGCGGGAGTCGGAGGTACGCAGTATTTT
V: TRBV10-2; J: TRBJ1-4; size: few; D: NA; CDR3: CASRDERGREKLFF; DNA: TGCGCCAGCAGAGACGAGAGGGGCAGGGAAAAACTGTTTTTT
V: TRBV30; J: TRBJ1-2; size: NA; D: NA; CDR3: CAWRRRALFYGYTF; DNA: TGTGCCTGGAGGAGAAGGGCCCTGTTCTATGGCTACACCTTC
V: TRBV10-3; J: TRBJ1-2; size: NA; D: NA; CDR3: CAINYQGTYGYTF; DNA: TGTGCCATCAACTACCAGGGAACCTATGGCTACACCTTC
V: TRBV9; J: TRBJ2-3; size: few; D: TRBD2; CDR3: CASSAGTSGSSDTQYF; DNA: TGTGCCAGCAGCGCTGGGACTAGCGGGAGCTCAGATACGCAGTATTTT
V: TRBV20-1; J: TRBJ1-2; size: NA; D: TRBD1; CDR3: CSARKTGGEGYGYTF; DNA: TGCAGTGCTAGGAAGACAGGGGGTGAGGGCTATGGCTACACCTTC
V: TRBV20-1; J: TRBJ2-5; size: few; D: NA; CDR3: CSARLDHQETQYF; DNA: TGCAGTGCTAGACTAGACCACCAAGAGACCCAGTACTTC
V: TRBV6-2/TRBV6-3; J: TRBJ2-2; size: few; D: NA; CDR3: CASSYLPTPSNTGELFF; DNA: TGTGCCAGCAGTTACCTCCCAACACCCTCGAACACCGGGGAGCTGTTTTTT
V: TRBV23-1; J: TRBJ2-7; size: NA; D: TRBD2; CDR3: CASSQPRGEGPYEQYF; DNA: TGCGCCAGCAGTCAACCAAGAGGGGAGGGTCCCTACGAGCAGTACTTC
V: TRBV7-2; J: TRBJ2-1; size: many; D: TRBD2; CDR3: CASSVYGTRIGEQFF; DNA: TGTGCCAGCAGCGTCTACGGGACTAGGATCGGGGAGCAGTTCTTC
V: TRBV7-8; J: TRBJ2-1; size: many; D: TRBD2; CDR3: CASSDPRGGSPYNEQFF; DNA: TGTGCCAGCAGCGATCCACGGGGCGGGAGCCCCTACAATGAGCAGTTCTTC
V: TRBV12-3/TRBV12-4; J: TRBJ2-1; size: NA; D: NA; CDR3: CASSLGGSGLNEQFF; DNA: TGTGCCAGCAGCTTGGGGGGATCCGGCCTCAATGAGCAGTTCTTC
V: TRBV29-1; J: TRBJ2-3; size: few; D: NA; CDR3: CSVTGSADTQYF; DNA: TGCAGCGTAACAGGGAGCGCAGATACGCAGTATTTT
V: TRBV15; J: TRBJ2-3; size: few; D: TRBD2; CDR3: CATSPSGYTDTQYF; DNA: TGTGCCACCAGCCCTAGCGGTTACACAGATACGCAGTATTTT
V: TRBV20-1; J: TRBJ2-1; size: NA; D: NA; CDR3: CSAPGTASSYNEQFF; DNA: TGCAGTGCCCCCGGGACTGCGAGCTCCTACAATGAGCAGTTCTTC
V: TRBV10-3; J: TRBJ2-1; size: NA; D: TRBD2; CDR3: CAIRELSSGRGQFF; DNA: TGTGCCATCAGGGAACTGTCTAGCGGGAGGGGGCAGTTCTTC
V: TRBV28; J: TRBJ2-7; size: NA; D: NA; CDR3: CASSEAWGSQTYEQYF; DNA: TGTGCCAGCAGTGAAGCGTGGGGGTCCCAAACCTACGAGCAGTACTTC
V: TRBV20-1; J: TRBJ1-2; size: once; D: NA; CDR3: CSASGTVANYGYTF; DNA: TGCAGTGCTAGTGGGACGGTAGCTAACTATGGCTACACCTTC
V: TRBV20-1; J: TRBJ2-3; size: NA; D: NA; CDR3: CSARDRWDSGPTDTQYF; DNA: TGCAGTGCTAGAGATCGATGGGATAGCGGCCCCACAGATACGCAGTATTTT
V: TRBV29-1; J: TRBJ2-1; size: NA; D: TRBD2; CDR3: CSVRSSGTSGREQFF; DNA: TGCAGCGTGCGATCCTCCGGGACTAGCGGGAGAGAGCAGTTCTTC
V: TRBV19; J: TRBJ1-4; size: NA; D: NA; CDR3: CASSKGRTNEKLFF; DNA: TGTGCCAGTAGTAAGGGACGGACAAATGAAAAACTGTTTTTT
V: TRBV19; J: TRBJ2-1; size: NA; D: TRBD2; CDR3: CASSRTSGMSYNEQFF; DNA: TGTGCCAGTAGTAGGACTAGCGGGATGTCCTACAATGAGCAGTTCTTC
V: TRBV29-1; J: TRBJ2-3; size: few; D: NA; CDR3: CSAQPQGDTQYF; DNA: TGCAGCGCTCAACCGCAGGGCGATACGCAGTATTTT
V: TRBV6-2/TRBV6-3; J: TRBJ2-7; size: few; D: NA; CDR3: CASSYPPQGIYEQYF; DNA: TGTGCCAGCAGTTACCCACCTCAGGGGATCTACGAGCAGTACTTC
V: TRBV7-9; J: TRBJ2-1; size: NA; D: TRBD2; CDR3: CASSGGRAYMNEQFF; DNA: TGTGCCAGCAGCGGGGGGAGGGCATATATGAATGAGCAGTTCTTC
V: TRBV2; J: TRBJ1-5; size: few; D: TRBD1; CDR3: CASSGQGDQPQHF; DNA: TGTGCCAGCAGCGGACAGGGAGATCAGCCCCAGCATTTT
V: TRBV29-1; J: TRBJ1-1; size: NA; D: NA; CDR3: CSVGRGNTEAFF; DNA: TGCAGCGTTGGTAGGGGGAACACTGAAGCTTTCTTT
V: TRBV4-1; J: TRBJ1-6; size: NA; D: TRBD1; CDR3: CASSLSPGTANSPLHF; DNA: TGCGCCAGCAGCCTATCTCCCGGGACAGCAAATTCACCCCTCCACTTT
V: TRBV4-3; J: TRBJ1-2; size: many; D: NA; CDR3: CASSQDTQGGQYYGYTF; DNA: TGCGCCAGCAGCCAAGATACCCAGGGAGGTCAATACTATGGCTACACCTTC
V: TRBV4-3; J: TRBJ1-2; size: few; D: TRBD1; CDR3: CASSQGPEGQGTGGYTF; DNA: TGCGCCAGCAGCCAAGGTCCGGAAGGACAGGGGACGGGGGGCTACACCTTC
V: TRBV4-3; J: TRBJ2-3; size: NA; D: NA; CDR3: CASSQDDGVPDTQYF; DNA: TGCGCCAGCAGCCAAGATGACGGGGTTCCAGATACGCAGTATTTT
V: TRBV5-4; J: TRBJ1-6; size: NA; D: TRBD1; CDR3: CASSLHLTGETLHF; DNA: TGTGCCAGCAGCTTACATCTGACAGGGGAGACCCTCCACTTT
V: TRBV7-6; J: TRBJ2-7; size: once; D: TRBD2; CDR3: CASSSTSGRPYKQYF; DNA: TGTGCCAGCAGCTCGACTAGCGGGAGGCCCTACAAGCAGTACTTC
V: TRBV7-2; J: TRBJ2-3; size: NA; D: TRBD2; CDR3: CASSLGHSGSRTDTQYF; DNA: TGTGCCAGCAGCTTAGGGCATAGCGGGAGTCGGACAGATACGCAGTATTTT
V: TRBV6-6; J: TRBJ2-7; size: few; D: NA; CDR3: CASSYWQVGTGFRFHEQYF; DNA: TGTGCCAGCAGTTACTGGCAGGTCGGGACCGGTTTTCGTTTTCACGAGCAGTACTTC
V: TRBV6-2/TRBV6-3; J: TRBJ2-5; size: few; D: NA; CDR3: CASSYSASAQETQYF; DNA: TGTGCCAGCAGTTACTCGGCGAGCGCTCAAGAGACCCAGTACTTC
V: TRBV7-2; J: TRBJ2-7; size: many; D: TRBD2; CDR3: CASRRTSGTYEQYF; DNA: TGTGCCAGCAGGCGGACTAGCGGGACCTACGAGCAGTACTTC
V: TRBV7-6; J: TRBJ2-2; size: many; D: NA; CDR3: CASSPFSGNTGELFF; DNA: TGTGCCAGCAGTCCTTTTAGCGGGAACACCGGGGAGCTGTTTTTT
V: TRBV7-9; J: TRBJ1-1; size: NA; D: NA; CDR3: CASSLAPQNTEAFF; DNA: TGTGCCAGCAGCTTAGCGCCGCAGAACACTGAAGCTTTCTTT
V: TRBV6-2/TRBV6-3; J: TRBJ2-1; size: few; D: TRBD2; CDR3: CASRLLGNRTSAYNEQFF; DNA: TGTGCCAGCAGGCTCTTGGGGAACCGGACTAGCGCCTACAATGAGCAGTTCTTC
V: TRBV7-9; J: TRBJ2-2; size: NA; D: TRBD2; CDR3: CASSSGGPNRELFF; DNA: TGTGCCAGCAGCTCGGGGGGGCCTAACCGGGAGCTGTTTTTT
V: TRBV7-2; J: TRBJ2-1; size: many; D: NA; CDR3: CASSLQGGGYNEQFF; DNA: TGTGCCAGCAGTCTCCAAGGAGGGGGGTACAATGAGCAGTTCTTC